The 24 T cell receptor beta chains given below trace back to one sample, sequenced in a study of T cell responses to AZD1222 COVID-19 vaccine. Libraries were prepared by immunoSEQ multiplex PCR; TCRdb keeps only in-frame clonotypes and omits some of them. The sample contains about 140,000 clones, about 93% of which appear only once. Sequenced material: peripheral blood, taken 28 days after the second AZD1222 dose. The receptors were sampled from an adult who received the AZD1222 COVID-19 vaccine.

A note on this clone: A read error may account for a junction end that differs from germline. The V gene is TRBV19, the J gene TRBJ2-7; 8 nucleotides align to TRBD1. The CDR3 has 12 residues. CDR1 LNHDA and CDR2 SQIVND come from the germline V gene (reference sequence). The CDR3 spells CASSDYRGNSIF. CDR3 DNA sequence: TGTGCCAGTAGTGATTACAGGGGGAATTCGATCTTC.

The CDR3 spells CASSPDRPNQPQHF. CDR3 nucleotides: TGTGCCAGCAGTCCAGACAGGCCCAATCAGCCCCAGCATTTT. The chain couples TRBV2 to TRBJ1-5; the D gene is possibly TRBD1 (6 bases). The CDR3 runs 14 residues. CDR1 is SNHLY, CDR2 FYNNEI, per germline. V shed 5 bases and J shed 3 bases, with 11 bases lying between them.

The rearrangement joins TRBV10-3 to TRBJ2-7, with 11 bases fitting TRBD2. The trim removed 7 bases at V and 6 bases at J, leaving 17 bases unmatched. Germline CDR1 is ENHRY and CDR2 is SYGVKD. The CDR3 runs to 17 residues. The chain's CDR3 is CAIKSSSGGLKLSEQYF. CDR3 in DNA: TGTGCCATCAAGTCGTCTAGCGGGGGGTTAAAACTAAGCGAGCAGTACTTC.

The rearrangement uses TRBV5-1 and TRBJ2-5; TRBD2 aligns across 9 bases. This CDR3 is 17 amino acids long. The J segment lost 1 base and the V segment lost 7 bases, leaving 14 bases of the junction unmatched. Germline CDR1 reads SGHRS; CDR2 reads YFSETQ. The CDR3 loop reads CASRLYPSGGIQETQYF. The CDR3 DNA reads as TGCGCCAGCCGGCTATACCCAAGCGGGGGGATCCAAGAGACCCAGTACTTC.

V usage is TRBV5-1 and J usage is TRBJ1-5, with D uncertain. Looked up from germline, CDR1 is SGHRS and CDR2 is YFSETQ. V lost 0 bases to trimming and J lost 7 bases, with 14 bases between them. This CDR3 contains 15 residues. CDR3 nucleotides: TGCGCCAGCAGCTTGGGATCTGGGGTTGGCCAGCCCCAGCATTTT. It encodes CASSLGSGVGQPQHF.

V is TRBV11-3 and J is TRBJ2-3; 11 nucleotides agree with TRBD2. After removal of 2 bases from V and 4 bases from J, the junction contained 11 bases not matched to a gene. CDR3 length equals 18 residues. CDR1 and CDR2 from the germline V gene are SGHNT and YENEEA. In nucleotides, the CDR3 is TGTGCCAGCAGCTTAACTTCGGTAGCGGGGGGGCTGGCAGATACGCAGTATTTT. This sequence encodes CASSLTSVAGGLADTQYF.

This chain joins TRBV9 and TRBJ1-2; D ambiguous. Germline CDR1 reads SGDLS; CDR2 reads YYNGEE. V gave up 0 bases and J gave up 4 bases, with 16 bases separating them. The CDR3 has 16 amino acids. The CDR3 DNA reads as TGTGCCAGCAGCGTAGATTCCAGGACTGCAGCCTATGGCTACACCTTC. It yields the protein CASSVDSRTAAYGYTF.

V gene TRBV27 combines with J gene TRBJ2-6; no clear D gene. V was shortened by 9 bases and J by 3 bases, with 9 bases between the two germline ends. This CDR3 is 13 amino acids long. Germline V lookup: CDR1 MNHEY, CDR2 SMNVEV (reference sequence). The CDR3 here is CASQVGGANVLTF. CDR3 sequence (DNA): TGTGCCAGTCAGGTTGGTGGGGCCAACGTCCTGACTTTC.

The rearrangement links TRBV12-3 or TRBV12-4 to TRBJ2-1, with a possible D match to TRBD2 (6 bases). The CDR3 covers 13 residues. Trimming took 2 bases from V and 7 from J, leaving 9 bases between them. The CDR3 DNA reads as TGTGCCAGCAGTTTATTTGGGGGGAATGAGCAGTTCTTC. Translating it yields CASSLFGGNEQFF.

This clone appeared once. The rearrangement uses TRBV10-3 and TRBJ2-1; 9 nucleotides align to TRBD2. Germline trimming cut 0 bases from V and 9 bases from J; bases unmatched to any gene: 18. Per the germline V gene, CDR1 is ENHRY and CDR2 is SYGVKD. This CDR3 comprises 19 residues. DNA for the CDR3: TGTGCCATCAGTGAGTCCCCCTGGGGAAGGGGACTAGCTTTTAGTGAGCAGTTCTTC. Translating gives CAISESPWGRGLAFSEQFF.

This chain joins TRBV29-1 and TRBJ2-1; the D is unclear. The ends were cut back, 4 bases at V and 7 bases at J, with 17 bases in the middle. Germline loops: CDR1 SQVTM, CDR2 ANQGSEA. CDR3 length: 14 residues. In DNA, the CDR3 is TGCAGCGTTGCTTTCTGGCAGCCAAGTAATGAGCAGTTCTTC. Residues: CSVAFWQPSNEQFF.

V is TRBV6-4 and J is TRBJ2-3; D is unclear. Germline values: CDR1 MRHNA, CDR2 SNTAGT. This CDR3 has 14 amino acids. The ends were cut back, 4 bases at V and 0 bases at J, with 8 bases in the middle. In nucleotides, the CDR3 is TGTGCCAGCAGTGTCGATAGTAGCACAGATACGCAGTATTTT. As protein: CASSVDSSTDTQYF.

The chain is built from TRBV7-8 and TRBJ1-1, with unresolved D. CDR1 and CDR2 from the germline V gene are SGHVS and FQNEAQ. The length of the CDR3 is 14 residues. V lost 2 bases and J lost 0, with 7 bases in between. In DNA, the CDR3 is TGTGCCAGCAGCTTAAGGGCCGTGAACACTGAAGCTTTCTTT. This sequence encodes CASSLRAVNTEAFF.

This chain's CDR3 is CASSHRQETSGGELFF. The DNA for the CDR3 is TGTGCCAGTAGCCATAGACAGGAAACGTCGGGCGGGGAGCTGTTTTTT. The genes are TRBV19 and TRBJ2-2; D is possibly TRBD1 (6 bases). V lost 6 bases and J 7 bases, leaving 21 bases between the germline ends. The CDR3 runs 16 residues. Germline V CDR1 and CDR2: LNHDA, SQIVND (reference sequence).

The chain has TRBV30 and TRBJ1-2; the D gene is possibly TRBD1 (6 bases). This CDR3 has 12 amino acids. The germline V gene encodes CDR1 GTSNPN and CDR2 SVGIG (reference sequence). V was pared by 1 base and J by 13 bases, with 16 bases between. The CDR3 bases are TGTGCCTGGAGTGGAGACAGGCCCCAACCCACCTTC. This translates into CAWSGDRPQPTF. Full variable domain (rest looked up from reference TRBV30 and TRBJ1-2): SQTIHQWPATLVQPVGSPLSLECTVEGTSNPNLYWYRQAAGRGLQLLFYSVGIGQISSEVPQNLSASRPQDRQFILSSKKLLLSDSGFYLCAWSGDRPQPTFGSGTRLTVV.

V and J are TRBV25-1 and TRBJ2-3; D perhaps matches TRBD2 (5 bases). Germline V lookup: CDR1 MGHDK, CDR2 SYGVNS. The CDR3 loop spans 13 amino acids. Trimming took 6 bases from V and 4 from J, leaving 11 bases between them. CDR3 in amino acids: CASSGLAPDTQYF. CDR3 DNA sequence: TGTGCCAGCAGCGGACTGGCCCCAGATACGCAGTATTTT.

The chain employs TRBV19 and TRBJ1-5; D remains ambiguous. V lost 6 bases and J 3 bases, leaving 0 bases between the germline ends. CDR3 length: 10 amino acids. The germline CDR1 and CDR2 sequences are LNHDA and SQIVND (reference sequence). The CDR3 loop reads CASSNQPQHF. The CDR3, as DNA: TGTGCCAGTAGCAATCAGCCCCAGCATTTT.

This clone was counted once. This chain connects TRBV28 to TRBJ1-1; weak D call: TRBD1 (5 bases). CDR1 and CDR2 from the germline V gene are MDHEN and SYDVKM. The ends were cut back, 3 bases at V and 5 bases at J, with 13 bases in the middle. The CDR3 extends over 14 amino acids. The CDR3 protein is CASSLLGVGTEAFF. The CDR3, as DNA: TGTGCCAGCAGTTTGCTAGGGGTGGGGACTGAAGCTTTCTTT.

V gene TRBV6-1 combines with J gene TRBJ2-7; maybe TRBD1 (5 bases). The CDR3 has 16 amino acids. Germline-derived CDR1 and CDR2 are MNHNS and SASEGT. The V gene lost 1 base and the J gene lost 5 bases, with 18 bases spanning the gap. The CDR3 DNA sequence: TGTGCCAGCAGTGAAGTAGGTGAAGGGGCTAACGACGAGCAGTACTTC. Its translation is CASSEVGEGANDEQYF.

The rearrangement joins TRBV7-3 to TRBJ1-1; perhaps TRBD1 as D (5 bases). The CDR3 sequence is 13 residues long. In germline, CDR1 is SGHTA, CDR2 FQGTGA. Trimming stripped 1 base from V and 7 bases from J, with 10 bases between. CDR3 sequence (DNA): TGTGCCAGCAGCTTAAGTTGGGGGAGTGAAGCTTTCTTT. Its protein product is CASSLSWGSEAFF.

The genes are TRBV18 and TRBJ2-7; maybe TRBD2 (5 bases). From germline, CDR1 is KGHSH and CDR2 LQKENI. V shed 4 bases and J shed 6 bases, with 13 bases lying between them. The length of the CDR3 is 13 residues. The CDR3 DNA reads TGTGCCAGCTCACTCATCGGGAACCCCGAGCAGTACTTC. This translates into CASSLIGNPEQYF.

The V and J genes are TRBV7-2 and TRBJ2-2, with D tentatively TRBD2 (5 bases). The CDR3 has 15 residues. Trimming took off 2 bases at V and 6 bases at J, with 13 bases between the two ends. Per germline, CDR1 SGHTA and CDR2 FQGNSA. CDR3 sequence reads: CASSLLTTRPGELFF. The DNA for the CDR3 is TGTGCCAGCAGCTTACTGACAACTAGACCCGGGGAGCTGTTTTTT. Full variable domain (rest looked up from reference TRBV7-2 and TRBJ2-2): GAGVSQSPSNKVTEKGKDVELRCDPISGHTALYWYRQSLGQGLEFLIYFQGNSAPDKSGLPSDRFSAERTGGSVSTLTIQRTQQEDSAVYLCASSLLTTRPGELFFGEGSRLTVL.

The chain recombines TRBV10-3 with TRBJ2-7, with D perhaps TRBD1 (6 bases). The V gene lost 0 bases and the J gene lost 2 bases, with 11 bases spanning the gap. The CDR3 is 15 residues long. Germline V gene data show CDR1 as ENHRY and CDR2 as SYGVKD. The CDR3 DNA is TGTGCCATCAGTGAGTCCACAGGGTTTCCCTACGAGCAGTACTTC. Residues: CAISESTGFPYEQYF.

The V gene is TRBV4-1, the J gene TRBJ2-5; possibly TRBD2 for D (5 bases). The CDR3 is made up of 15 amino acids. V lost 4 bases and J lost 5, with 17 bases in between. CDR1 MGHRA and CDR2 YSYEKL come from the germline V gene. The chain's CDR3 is CASSPTRSSGETQYF. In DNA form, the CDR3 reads TGCGCCAGCAGCCCAACCCGTTCTTCGGGGGAGACCCAGTACTTC.